The next 23 T cell receptor beta chains were all read from a single sample in a study of T-cell memory formation after mild COVID-19. One entry per CDR3 protein, called by TCRdb with MiXCR from the 5' RACE reads. The sample includes 250,000 to 300,000 distinct CDR3 sequences, about 17% of them seen just once. Sequenced sample: PBMCs or a T cell subset sorted from them (not recorded which). These receptors came from a man younger than 30 who had mild COVID-19 (a few samples of this study predate the infection). Cell type and time point are not known.

The sample holds a few counts of this clonotype. The chain links TRBV6-5 to TRBJ2-1; TRBD1 agrees at 7 bases. The CDR3 has 19 amino acids. The J segment lost 0 bases and the V segment lost 6 bases, leaving 17 bases of the junction unmatched. CDR1 and CDR2 (germline): MNHEY, SVGAGI. CDR3 nucleotide sequence: TGTGCCAGCAGGGTCTTTGGGGGAATCCGGGACAGCTCCTACAATGAGCAGTTCTTC. Protein: CASRVFGGIRDSSYNEQFF.

This chain connects TRBV7-6 to TRBJ2-1, with D maybe TRBD1 (5 bases). With 2 bases removed from V and 3 bases from J, the gap between germline ends came to 11 bases. Germline V gives CDR1 SGHVS, CDR2 FNYEAQ. The length of the CDR3 is 15 residues. CDR3 loop: CASSLRPGYYNEQFF. The CDR3 nucleotides are TGTGCCAGCAGCTTACGGCCAGGGTACTACAATGAGCAGTTCTTC.

This clonotype has only a few counts. The chain employs TRBV20-1 and TRBJ1-5; 8 bases fit TRBD1. V shed 0 bases, J shed 5 bases, and the junction held 21 bases outside the gene matches. This CDR3 comprises 20 residues. CDR1 DFQATT and CDR2 SNEGSKA come from the germline V gene (reference sequence). The CDR3 DNA reads TGCAGTGCTAGAGATCGCCGACAGGGGTATTCAACCTATCTTCATCAGCCCCAGCATTTT. Translation: CSARDRRQGYSTYLHQPQHF.

The J gene is TRBJ2-7, the V gene TRBV6-2 or TRBV6-3; TRBD1 is a possible D gene (5 bases). Germline V gives CDR1 MNHEY, CDR2 SVGEGT. The CDR3 runs to 16 residues. Deletions cut 7 bases from V and 6 bases from J, with 25 bases between. The CDR3 loop reads CASTHQQGLPRSEQYF. The DNA for the CDR3 is TGTGCCAGCACCCATCAGCAGGGCCTCCCTCGCTCCGAGCAGTACTTC.

In this sample, this clonotype turned up a few times. This CDR3 reads CASSPTSNRDGGTEAFF. The CDR3 DNA reads TGTGCCAGCAGTCCTACAAGCAACAGGGACGGAGGCACTGAAGCTTTCTTT. The chain carries TRBV12-3 or TRBV12-4 and TRBJ1-1; D perhaps matches TRBD1 (6 bases). This CDR3 comprises 17 residues. V was pared by 5 bases and J by 4 bases, with 23 bases between.

This clonotype was counted only a few times. The V gene is TRBV7-2, the J gene TRBJ1-4, with D possibly TRBD1 on 5 matching bases. V lost 5 bases, J lost 7 bases, and 11 bases lay in between. There are 13 residues in the CDR3. Germline-derived CDR1 and CDR2 are SGHTA and FQGNSA. The CDR3 spells CASSPQTVEKLFF. DNA for the CDR3: TGTGCCAGCAGCCCTCAGACAGTTGAAAAACTGTTTTTT.

This clonotype has ten or more counts. The rearrangement uses TRBV5-1 and TRBJ2-7, with 7 positions matching TRBD2. There are 17 residues in the CDR3. Germline trimming cut 7 bases from V and 3 bases from J; bases unmatched to any gene: 19. The germline gives CDR1 SGHRS, CDR2 YFSETQ. The CDR3 DNA reads TGCGCCAGCTCCTTGACGCGGGGCGACACGGGAGGCTACGAGCAGTACTTC. Protein sequence: CASSLTRGDTGGYEQYF.

The gene calls are TRBV7-6 and TRBJ1-1; 8 nucleotides align to TRBD1. The V gene end was trimmed by 4 bases and the J gene end by 3 bases; junction bases not matched to a gene: 7. This CDR3 region has 15 residues. In germline, CDR1 is SGHVS, CDR2 FNYEAQ. CDR3 protein: CASSSWTGRYTEAFF. In nucleotides, the CDR3 is TGTGCCAGCAGCTCCTGGACAGGGCGATACACTGAAGCTTTCTTT. Supplemented by reference TRBV7-6 and TRBJ1-1, the full variable domain reads GAGVSQSPRYKVTKRGQDVALRCDPISGHVSLYWYRQALGQGPEFLTYFNYEAQQDKSGLPNDRFSAERPEGSISTLTIQRTEQRDSAMYRCASSSWTGRYTEAFFGQGTRLTVV.

This clonotype has just one count. The chain joins TRBV7-2 to TRBJ2-3; 15 nucleotides line up with TRBD2. Germline CDR1 SGHTA, CDR2 FQGNSA. The CDR3 covers 17 residues. J gave up 6 bases and V 5 bases, and 9 bases lay outside the gene matches. The chain's CDR3 is CASSPRTSGGAVDTQYF. CDR3 nucleotide sequence: TGTGCCAGCAGCCCGAGGACTAGCGGGGGGGCCGTTGATACGCAGTATTTT. The full variable domain, in which reference TRBV7-2 and TRBJ2-3 provide the parts outside the CDR3, is GAGVSQSPSNKVTEKGKDVELRCDPISGHTALYWYRQSLGQGLEFLIYFQGNSAPDKSGLPSDRFSAERTGGSVSTLTIQRTQQEDSAVYLCASSPRTSGGAVDTQYFGPGTRLTVL.

CDR3 loop: CASEATLNQPQHF. CDR3 DNA sequence: TGTGCCAGCGAGGCTACCTTGAATCAGCCCCAGCATTTT. The rearrangement uses TRBV6-1 and TRBJ1-5; D gene ambiguous. V was trimmed by 8 bases and J by 4 bases, leaving 12 bases between them. Germline CDR1 and CDR2: MNHNS and SASEGT. This CDR3 has 13 amino acids.

This clonotype was observed a handful of times. This rearrangement joins TRBV6-6 to TRBJ1-4; the match to TRBD1 covers 9 bases. The trim removed 6 bases at V and 12 bases at J, leaving 2 bases unmatched. Germline CDR1 MNHNY, CDR2 SVGAGI (reference sequence). CDR3 length: 11 amino acids. CDR3 DNA sequence: TGTGCCAGCAGGGACAGGGGACAACTGTTTTTT. The encoded protein is CASRDRGQLFF.

In its sample, this clonotype was seen a few times. The chain recombines TRBV6-5 with TRBJ2-3; D is unresolved. Trimming removed 4 bases at V and 1 base at J, with 6 bases between. The V gene's germline CDR1 is MNHEY and CDR2 SVGAGI. The CDR3 is 13 amino acids. The CDR3 coding sequence is TGTGCCAGCAGTTGGATAGGCACAGATACGCAGTATTTT. Amino acids: CASSWIGTDTQYF.

The rearrangement uses TRBV5-1 and TRBJ2-3; possibly TRBD1 for D (6 bases). The CDR3 spans 14 residues. Trimming took off 2 bases at V and 2 bases at J, with 9 bases between the two ends. The germline gives CDR1 SGHRS, CDR2 YFSETQ. This chain's CDR3 is CASSFGQNTDTQYF. CDR3 nucleotide sequence: TGCGCCAGCAGCTTTGGACAGAACACAGATACGCAGTATTTT. Full variable domain (missing parts from reference TRBV5-1 and TRBJ2-3): KAGVTQTPRYLIKTRGQQVTLSCSPISGHRSVSWYQQTPGQGLQFLFEYFSETQRNKGNFPGRFSGRQFSNSRSEMNVSTLELGDSALYLCASSFGQNTDTQYFGPGTRLTVL.

This clonotype showed up just a few times. The rearrangement links TRBV4-3 to TRBJ1-1; TRBD1 matches at 8 bases. The CDR3 contains 15 residues. Germline CDR1 and CDR2: LGHNA and YSLEER. V was clipped by 4 bases and J by 4 bases; unmatched bases: 8. The CDR3, as DNA: TGCGCCAGCAGCCCTATCAAGCAGGGGGCCACTGAAGCTTTCTTT. It is translated as CASSPIKQGATEAFF.

A few counts support this clonotype. V gene TRBV5-1 combines with J gene TRBJ1-1; the D gene is possibly TRBD1 (6 bases). Trimming cost V 4 bases and J 8 bases, with 12 bases left between them. Germline CDR1 reads SGHRS; CDR2 reads YFSETQ. The CDR3 sequence is 12 residues long. The CDR3 here is CASSLGQSEAFF. The CDR3 nucleotides are TGCGCCAGCAGCCTCGGACAGTCCGAAGCTTTCTTT.

Worth noting for this clonotype: This CDR3 is missing its conserved last phenylalanine or tryptophan, likely due to a read error. Because the CDR3's place on the DNA is in doubt, the DNA is left out and the CDR3 is given as listed by TCRdb. The gene calls are TRBV7-9 and TRBJ1-1; the table's D call TRBD1 went unverified against the DNA. 13 amino acids form the CDR3, both terminal residues included. Per germline, CDR1 SEHNR and CDR2 FQNEAQ (reference sequence). The CDR3 is CASSPSGQGVLPA.

The chain combines TRBV6-6 with TRBJ1-2; D gene uncertain. Germline CDR1 MNHNY, CDR2 SVGAGI (reference sequence). The CDR3 contains 14 residues. V dropped 6 bases and J dropped 8 bases, with 19 bases sitting between them. The CDR3 is CASSSIPGGVGYTF. CDR3 nucleotides: TGTGCCAGCAGCTCCATCCCTGGTGGCGTCGGCTACACCTTC.

This clonotype showed up just a few times. The rearrangement joins TRBV15 to TRBJ1-3; no definite D call. The CDR3 contains 14 residues. Deletions cut 0 bases from V and 3 bases from J, with 6 bases between. Germline V CDR1 and CDR2: LNHNV, YYDKDF (reference sequence). The CDR3 DNA reads as TGTGCCACCAGCAGAGACGTGTATGGAAACACCATATATTTT. Translating it yields CATSRDVYGNTIYF.

This clonotype has just a few counts. The chain recombines TRBV11-2 with TRBJ2-5; no reliable D call. The V and J ends lost 5 bases and 5 bases respectively, with 9 bases between them. CDR3 size: 12 residues. Germline V gene sequence: CDR1 SGHAT, CDR2 FQNNGV. The CDR3 here is CASSRERETQYF. The CDR3 region has the DNA TGTGCCAGCAGCCGCGAACGGGAGACCCAGTACTTC.

V usage is TRBV4-1 and J usage is TRBJ2-5, with 12 bases that match TRBD2. There are 16 residues in the CDR3. The J segment lost 6 bases and the V segment lost 4 bases, leaving 9 bases of the junction unmatched. CDR1 MGHRA and CDR2 YSYEKL come from the germline V gene. This CDR3 reads CASSRGLAGSLKTQYF. As DNA, the CDR3 is TGCGCCAGCAGCCGAGGACTAGCGGGGTCCTTGAAGACCCAGTACTTC.

This chain connects TRBV4-2 to TRBJ1-1; D gene ambiguous. Germline loops: CDR1 LGHNA, CDR2 YNFKEQ. V lost 3 bases and J lost 6, with 14 bases in between. This CDR3 comprises 14 residues. CDR3 in DNA: TGTGCCAGCAGCCACCTTGCATCGCTCCCTGAAGCTTTCTTT. It specifies CASSHLASLPEAFF.

V is TRBV7-9 and J is TRBJ2-3, with 7 nucleotides matching TRBD2. Germline CDR1 is SEHNR and CDR2 is FQNEAQ (reference sequence). The V gene end was trimmed by 5 bases and the J gene end by 4 bases; junction bases not matched to a gene: 6. This CDR3 region has 14 residues. CDR3 nucleotide sequence: TGTGCCAGCAGCCCTCGGACTAGTCCAGATACGCAGTATTTT. Amino acid sequence: CASSPRTSPDTQYF. Based on the CDR3 plus reference TRBV7-9 and TRBJ2-3, the full variable domain is DTGVSQNPRHKITKRGQNVTFRCDPISEHNRLYWYRQTLGQGPEFLTYFQNEAQLEKSRLLSDRFSAERPKGSFSTLEIQRTEQGDSAMYLCASSPRTSPDTQYFGPGTRLTVL.

J is TRBJ1-5 and V is TRBV4-1; weak D call: TRBD1 (5 bases). Germline-derived CDR1 and CDR2 are MGHRA and YSYEKL. CDR3 length: 17 residues. Deletions cut 1 base from V and 5 bases from J, with 18 bases between. Here the CDR3 reads CASSQAAGPRGDQPQHF. The CDR3 DNA reads TGCGCCAGCAGCCAAGCGGCAGGACCGCGGGGCGATCAGCCCCAGCATTTT.